This T cell receptor beta chain was found in a study of T-cell memory formation after mild COVID-19. As for the study in general: The two donors had largely donor-specific TCR clusters.

5'RACE primed from the constant segment yielded TCR alpha and TCR beta cDNA libraries bearing sample barcodes and UMIs. TCRdb reanalysed the 5' RACE reads using MiXCR and keeps one entry per CDR3 protein. Here the sample spans 560,000 or so distinct CDR3 sequences, 15% to 20% being singletons. The CDR3 has 13 residues. Germline values: CDR1 GTSNPN, CDR2 SVGIG (reference sequence). Deletions cut 4 bases from V and 2 bases from J, with 8 bases between. The specimen was PBMCs or a T cell subset sorted from them (not recorded which). V usage is TRBV30 and J usage is TRBJ1-4; D not resolved. The sequence was obtained from an adult woman who had mild COVID-19 (a few samples of this study predate the infection). Cell type and time point are not known. The CDR3 DNA sequence: TGTGCCTGGAATTTTCGGACTAATGAAAAACTGTTTTTT. Translation gives CAWNFRTNEKLFF. The entire variable domain, with the rest obtained from reference TRBV30 and TRBJ1-4, is as follows: SQTIHQWPATLVQPVGSPLSLECTVEGTSNPNLYWYRQAAGRGLQLLFYSVGIGQISSEVPQNLSASRPQDRQFILSSKKLLLSDSGFYLCAWNFRTNEKLFFGSGTQLSVL.